The table lists the clone carrying this TCR beta chain with many counts. Its antigen is currently unknown. Template switching supplied a universal primer site; unique molecular identifiers were carried on the cDNA. In TCRdb, the 5' RACE reads were re-called with MiXCR into one record per CDR3 protein. The table records roughly 710,000 distinct CDR3 sequences, roughly 6% of them present only once. This sample was taken from a study of identical twins. Study results and limitations: Models underestimated how often monozygotic twins shared out-of-frame TCR alpha. Whereas memory repertoires showed no such difference, abundant cord blood beta clonotypes carried fewer insertions. Twins shared out-of-frame alpha sequences with excess low generation probability.

The specimen was naive T cells sorted from blood. This clonotype originated in a man younger than 35 in good health.

CDR3 residues: CASSDPGEIHEQYV. CDR3 DNA sequence: TGTGCCAGCAGTGACCCCGGGGAGATCCACGAGCAGTACGTC. The chain carries TRBV6-4 and TRBJ2-7; TRBD2 is a possible D gene (5 bases). V lost 2 bases and J lost 5, with 13 bases in between. Germline V CDR1 and CDR2: MRHNA, SNTAGT. The CDR3 consists of 14 residues.